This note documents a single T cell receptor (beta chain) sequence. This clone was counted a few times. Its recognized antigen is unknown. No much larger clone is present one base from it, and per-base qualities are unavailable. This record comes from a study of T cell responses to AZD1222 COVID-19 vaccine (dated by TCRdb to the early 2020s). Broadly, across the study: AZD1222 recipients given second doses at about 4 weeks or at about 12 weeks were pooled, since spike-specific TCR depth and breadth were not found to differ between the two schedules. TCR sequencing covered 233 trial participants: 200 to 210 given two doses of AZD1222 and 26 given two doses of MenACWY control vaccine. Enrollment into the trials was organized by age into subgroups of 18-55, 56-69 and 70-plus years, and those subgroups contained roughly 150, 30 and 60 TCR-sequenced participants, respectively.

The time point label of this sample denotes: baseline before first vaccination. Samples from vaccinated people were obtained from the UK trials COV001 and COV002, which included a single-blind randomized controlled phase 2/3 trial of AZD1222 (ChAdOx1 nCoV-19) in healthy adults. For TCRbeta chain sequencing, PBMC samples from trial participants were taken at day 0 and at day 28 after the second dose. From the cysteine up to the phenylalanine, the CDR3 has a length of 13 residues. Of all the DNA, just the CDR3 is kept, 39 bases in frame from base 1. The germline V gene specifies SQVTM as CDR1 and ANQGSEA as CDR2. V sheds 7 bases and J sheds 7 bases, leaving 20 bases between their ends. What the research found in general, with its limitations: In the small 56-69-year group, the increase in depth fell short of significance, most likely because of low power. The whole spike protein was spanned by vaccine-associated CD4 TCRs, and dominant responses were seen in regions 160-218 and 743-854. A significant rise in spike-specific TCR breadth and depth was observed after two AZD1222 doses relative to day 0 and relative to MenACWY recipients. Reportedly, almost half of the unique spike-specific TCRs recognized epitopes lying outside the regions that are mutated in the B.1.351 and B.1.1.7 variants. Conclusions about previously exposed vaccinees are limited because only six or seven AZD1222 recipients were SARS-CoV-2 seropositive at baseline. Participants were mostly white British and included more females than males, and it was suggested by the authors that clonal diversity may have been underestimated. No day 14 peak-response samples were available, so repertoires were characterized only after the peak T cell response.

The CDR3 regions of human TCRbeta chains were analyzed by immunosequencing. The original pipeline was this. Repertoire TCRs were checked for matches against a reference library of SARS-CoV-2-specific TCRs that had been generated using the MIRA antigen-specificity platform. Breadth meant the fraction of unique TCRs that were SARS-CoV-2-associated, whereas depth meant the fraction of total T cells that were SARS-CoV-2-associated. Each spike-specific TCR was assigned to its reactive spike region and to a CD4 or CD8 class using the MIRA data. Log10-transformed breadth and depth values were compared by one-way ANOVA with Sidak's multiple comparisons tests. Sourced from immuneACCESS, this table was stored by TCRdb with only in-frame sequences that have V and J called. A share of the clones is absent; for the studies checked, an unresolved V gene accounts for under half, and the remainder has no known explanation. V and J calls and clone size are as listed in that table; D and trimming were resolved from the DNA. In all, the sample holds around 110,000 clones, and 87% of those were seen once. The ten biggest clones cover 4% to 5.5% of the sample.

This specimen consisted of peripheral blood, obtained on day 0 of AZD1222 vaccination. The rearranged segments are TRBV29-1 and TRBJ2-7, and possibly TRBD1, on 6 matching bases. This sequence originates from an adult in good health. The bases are TGCAGCGCACGACAGGACAGCCACGAAGAGCAGTACTTC. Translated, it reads CSARQDSHEEQYF.